These 15 T cell receptor beta chains share one sample of origin, sequenced in a study of cytomegalovirus exposure and HLA in healthy donors. This PCR relied on a set of 60 Vbeta primers and 13 Jbeta primers. Profiling relied on immunoSEQ multiplex PCR, and the TCRdb table lists in-frame clones only, not all of them. The sample records some 150,000 clones, around 83% being singletons. Sequences were obtained from PBMCs. The receptors were gathered from a man in his forties in good health and CMV-seropositive.

This clone has a count of ten or more. V is TRBV5-4 and J is TRBJ1-6; a possible D gene is TRBD1 (6 bases). Germline CDR1 and CDR2: SGHNT and YYREEE (reference sequence). Trimming took off 0 bases at V and 10 bases at J, with 14 bases between the two ends. This CDR3 comprises 15 residues. CDR3 in amino acids: CASSLAAGVGSPLHF. DNA of the CDR3: TGTGCCAGCAGCTTGGCTGCAGGGGTTGGCTCACCCCTCCACTTT.

This clone was observed a single time. V gene TRBV27 combines with J gene TRBJ1-4; 8 bases align to TRBD1. CDR1 is MNHEY, CDR2 SMNVEV, per germline (reference sequence). CDR3 length equals 15 residues. The junction had 8 bases not matched to a gene; V was cut back by 5 bases and J by 6 bases. Here the CDR3 DNA reads TGTGCCAGCAGTCCCCTTTCGACAGGGGATGAAAAACTGTTTTTT. Protein sequence: CASSPLSTGDEKLFF. The variable domain in full, completed from reference TRBV27 and TRBJ1-4, reads EAQVTQNPRYLITVTGKKLTVTCSQNMNHEYMSWYRQDPGLGLRQIYYSMNVEVTDKGDVPEGYKVSRKEKRNFPLILESPSPNQTSLYFCASSPLSTGDEKLFFGSGTQLSVL.

This chain connects TRBV5-1 to TRBJ2-7; perhaps TRBD2 as D (6 bases). Germline V gene sequence: CDR1 SGHRS, CDR2 YFSETQ. The V gene lost 1 base and the J gene lost 5 bases, with 10 bases spanning the gap. This CDR3 has 13 residues. In DNA form, the CDR3 reads TGCGCCAGCAGCTTGATAGCGGCTCACGAGCAGTACTTC. Its protein is CASSLIAAHEQYF.

This clone has just a few counts. The J gene is TRBJ2-1, the V gene TRBV5-1; possibly TRBD1 for D (6 bases). CDR3 length: 15 amino acids. Trimming left V 4 bases short and J 7 bases short, with 18 bases between. The germline CDR1 and CDR2 sequences are SGHRS and YFSETQ. CDR3: CASSTDPMGANEQFF. In nucleotides, the CDR3 is TGCGCCAGCAGCACCGACCCCATGGGGGCAAATGAGCAGTTCTTC.

This clone was recorded at least ten times. The genes are TRBV18 and TRBJ1-1, with no clear D. Per the germline V gene, CDR1 is KGHSH and CDR2 is LQKENI. V was pared by 3 bases and J by 0 bases, with 5 bases between. The CDR3 runs 13 residues. CDR3 region: CASSPTMNTEAFF. The CDR3 coding sequence is TGTGCCAGCTCACCTACAATGAACACTGAAGCTTTCTTT. The complete variable domain, with remaining parts taken from reference TRBV18 and TRBJ1-1, reads NAGVMQNPRHLVRRRGQEARLRCSPMKGHSHVYWYRQLPEEGLKFMVYLQKENIIDESGMPKERFSAEFPKEGPSILRIQQVVRGDSAAYFCASSPTMNTEAFFGQGTRLTVV.

The rearrangement joins TRBV6-6 to TRBJ1-4, with TRBD1 matching over 9 bases. Per germline, CDR1 MNHNY and CDR2 SVGAGI (reference sequence). The CDR3 is made up of 15 amino acids. V was clipped by 5 bases and J by 4 bases; unmatched bases: 5. CDR3 protein: CASSQTGGGNEKLFF. CDR3 nucleotides: TGTGCCAGCAGTCAAACAGGGGGCGGTAATGAAAAACTGTTTTTT.

This clone was found a few times. V and J are TRBV5-1 and TRBJ2-5, with TRBD1 identical over 11 bases. The J segment lost 5 bases and the V segment lost 1 base, leaving 4 bases of the junction unmatched. Germline CDR1 SGHRS, CDR2 YFSETQ. The CDR3 consists of 15 residues. The CDR3 protein is CASSLRTGGVETQYF. DNA of the CDR3: TGCGCCAGCAGCTTGAGGACAGGGGGCGTGGAGACCCAGTACTTC.

This clone was recorded once. This sequence joins TRBV19 and TRBJ2-7, with D possibly being TRBD2 (5 bases). V shed 6 bases and J shed 3 bases, with 12 bases lying between them. Per germline, CDR1 LNHDA and CDR2 SQIVND (reference sequence). This CDR3 is 13 amino acids long. This CDR3 is CASRLDGGYEQYF. The CDR3 DNA follows: TGTGCCAGTAGGCTGGACGGAGGCTACGAGCAGTACTTC.

There are a few counts of this clone. The V and J genes are TRBV5-1 and TRBJ1-1; maybe TRBD1 (6 bases). The V gene lost 4 bases and the J gene lost 4 bases, with 14 bases spanning the gap. This CDR3 region has 14 residues. Germline CDR1 and CDR2: SGHRS and YFSETQ. CDR3 sequence (DNA): TGCGCCAGCAGCCGAGAGGGGGTCGGCACTGAAGCTTTCTTT. Translated, it gives CASSREGVGTEAFF.

The chain couples TRBV6-1 to TRBJ1-5, with 8 positions matching TRBD1. The CDR3 sequence is 15 residues long. After removal of 6 bases from V and 2 bases from J, the junction contained 6 bases not matched to a gene. Germline assignment: CDR1 MNHNS and CDR2 SASEGT. DNA of the CDR3: TGTGCCAGCAGCCGTCAGGGGGCTGGCAATCAGCCCCAGCATTTT. Translating gives CASSRQGAGNQPQHF.

The chain carries TRBV19 and TRBJ2-2; 7 nucleotides align to TRBD2. From germline, CDR1 is LNHDA and CDR2 SQIVND (reference sequence). This CDR3 region has 15 residues. V was clipped by 4 bases and J by 4 bases; unmatched bases: 6. Written as DNA, the CDR3 is TGTGCCAGTAGTAGACTAGCCTCGGGCACCGGGGAGCTGTTTTTT. It yields the protein CASSRLASGTGELFF.

The V and J genes are TRBV7-2 and TRBJ1-1; the match to TRBD1 covers 7 bases. V lost 5 bases and J lost 7; bases outside the gene matches: 13. The CDR3 contains 15 residues. Germline lookup yields CDR1 SGHTA and CDR2 FQGNSA. In DNA, the CDR3 is TGTGCCAGCAGCCCGTGGGGGACAGCGCAAGTTGAAGCTTTCTTT. It encodes CASSPWGTAQVEAFF. The variable domain in full, with the rest retrieved from reference TRBV7-2 and TRBJ1-1, is GAGVSQSPSNKVTEKGKDVELRCDPISGHTALYWYRQSLGQGLEFLIYFQGNSAPDKSGLPSDRFSAERTGGSVSTLTIQRTQQEDSAVYLCASSPWGTAQVEAFFGQGTRLTVV.

CDR3 DNA: TGTGCCAGCAGTGAATACGGACAGCCAAATGAAAAACTGTTTTTT. This codes for CASSEYGQPNEKLFF. This chain uses TRBV25-1 with TRBJ1-4, with D possibly matching TRBD1 (6 bases). Germline V lookup: CDR1 MGHDK, CDR2 SYGVNS. The V gene lost 0 bases and the J gene lost 5 bases, with 10 bases spanning the gap. The CDR3 length is 15 residues.

The chain carries TRBV9 and TRBJ2-1, with a weak D call TRBD1 (5 bases). CDR1 SGDLS and CDR2 YYNGEE come from the germline V gene. The V end lost 5 bases, the J end lost 8 bases, and 11 bases lay between the germline ends. The CDR3 has 12 amino acids. This CDR3 reads CASSDKGDEQFF. For the CDR3, the DNA is TGTGCCAGCAGTGATAAAGGGGATGAGCAGTTCTTC.

The genes are TRBV5-4 and TRBJ2-2; 10 nucleotides align to TRBD1. V lost 0 bases, J lost 2 bases, and 4 bases stayed unmatched. From germline, CDR1 is SGHNT and CDR2 YYREEE (reference sequence). The CDR3 is 17 residues long. The CDR3 DNA reads TGTGCCAGCAGCTTGGAGAGACAGGGGGCAAACACCGGGGAGCTGTTTTTT. This sequence encodes CASSLERQGANTGELFF.